The clone carrying this T cell receptor beta chain was picked up many times. Antigen specificity is unknown. Trimming cost V 2 bases and J 0 bases, with 8 bases left between them. CDR3 length: 15 residues. Germline CDR1 is SGHVS and CDR2 is FQNEAQ. This sample was taken from a study of T cell repertoires in cytomegalovirus infection. MiXCR was run by TCRdb on the reads, yielding one entry per CDR3 protein. In the table there are about 920,000 distinct CDR3 sequences, less than 40% of which are singletons. This TCR was sampled from a human donor in good health (CMV status not recorded). Some clones in this sample may be carry-over from other donors' samples. The sample consisted of cultured CD8+ T cells from PBMCs, taken from culture after CMV antigen stimulation. The chain has TRBV7-8 and TRBJ1-5, with D unresolved. DNA of the CDR3: TGTGCCAGCAGCTTAAATTCTGATAGCAATCAGCCCCAGCATTTT. Its protein product is CASSLNSDSNQPQHF.